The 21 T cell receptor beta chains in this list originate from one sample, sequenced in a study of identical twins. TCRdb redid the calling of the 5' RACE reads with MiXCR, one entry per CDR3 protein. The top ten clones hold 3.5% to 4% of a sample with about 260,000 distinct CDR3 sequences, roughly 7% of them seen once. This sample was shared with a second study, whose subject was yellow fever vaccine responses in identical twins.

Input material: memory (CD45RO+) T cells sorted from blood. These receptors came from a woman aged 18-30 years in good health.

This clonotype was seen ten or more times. The CDR3 region is CASSFSSAPDTQYF. In nucleotides, the CDR3 is TGTGCCAGCAGCTTTAGTAGCGCCCCTGATACGCAGTATTTT. The genes are TRBV7-2 and TRBJ2-3, with a weak D call TRBD2 (5 bases). The V gene lost 3 bases and the J gene lost 6 bases, with 13 bases spanning the gap. The CDR3 runs 14 residues. CDR1 is SGHTA, CDR2 FQGNSA, per germline. Variable domain in full (rest from reference TRBV7-2 and TRBJ2-3): GAGVSQSPSNKVTEKGKDVELRCDPISGHTALYWYRQSLGQGLEFLIYFQGNSAPDKSGLPSDRFSAERTGGSVSTLTIQRTQQEDSAVYLCASSFSSAPDTQYFGPGTRLTVL.

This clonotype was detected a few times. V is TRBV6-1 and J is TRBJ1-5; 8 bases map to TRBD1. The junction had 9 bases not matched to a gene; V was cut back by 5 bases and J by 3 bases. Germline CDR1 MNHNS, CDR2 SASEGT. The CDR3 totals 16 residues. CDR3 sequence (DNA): TGTGCCAGCAGTCAGGGACAGGCGTTTGTCAATCAGCCCCAGCATTTT. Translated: CASSQGQAFVNQPQHF.

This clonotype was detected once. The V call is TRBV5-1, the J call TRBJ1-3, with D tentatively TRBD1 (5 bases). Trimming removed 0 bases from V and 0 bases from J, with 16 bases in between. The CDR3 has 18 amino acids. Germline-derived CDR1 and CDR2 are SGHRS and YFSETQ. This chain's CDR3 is CASSLGYPGPHSGNTIYF. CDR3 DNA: TGCGCCAGCAGCTTGGGATACCCAGGGCCCCACTCTGGAAACACCATATATTTT.

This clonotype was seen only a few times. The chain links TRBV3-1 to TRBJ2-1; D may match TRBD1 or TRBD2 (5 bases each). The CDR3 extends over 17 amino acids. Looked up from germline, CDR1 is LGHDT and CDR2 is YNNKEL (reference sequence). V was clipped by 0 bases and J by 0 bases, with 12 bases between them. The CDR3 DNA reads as TGTGCCAGCAGCCAAGATCCAAGAGGGACCTCCTACAATGAGCAGTTCTTC. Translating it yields CASSQDPRGTSYNEQFF.

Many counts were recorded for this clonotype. The CDR3 here is CASSLGTAMNTEAFF. CDR3 DNA: TGTGCCAGCAGCTTAGGGACAGCCATGAACACTGAAGCTTTCTTT. The chain links TRBV7-6 to TRBJ1-1; possibly TRBD1 for D (6 bases). The CDR3 spans 15 residues. Germline V gene lookup returns CDR1 SGHVS and CDR2 FNYEAQ. The V end lost 1 base, the J end lost 0 bases, and 9 bases lay between the germline ends.

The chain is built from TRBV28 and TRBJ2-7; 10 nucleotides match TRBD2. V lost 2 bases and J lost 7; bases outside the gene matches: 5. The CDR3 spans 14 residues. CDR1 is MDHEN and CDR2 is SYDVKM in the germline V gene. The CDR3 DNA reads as TGTGCCAGCAGTTTACTAGCGGGAGTAAGGGAGCAGTACTTC. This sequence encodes CASSLLAGVREQYF.

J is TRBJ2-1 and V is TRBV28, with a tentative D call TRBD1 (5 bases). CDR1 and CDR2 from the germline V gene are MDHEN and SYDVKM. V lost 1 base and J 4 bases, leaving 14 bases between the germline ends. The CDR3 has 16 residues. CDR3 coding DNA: TGTGCCAGCAGTTTATCGGGCCAGGGAAAATACAATGAGCAGTTCTTC. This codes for CASSLSGQGKYNEQFF. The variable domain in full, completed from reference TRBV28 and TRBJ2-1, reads DVKVTQSSRYLVKRTGEKVFLECVQDMDHENMFWYRQDPGLGLRLIYFSYDVKMKEKGDIPEGYSVSREKKERFSLILESASTNQTSMYLCASSLSGQGKYNEQFFGPGTRLTVL.

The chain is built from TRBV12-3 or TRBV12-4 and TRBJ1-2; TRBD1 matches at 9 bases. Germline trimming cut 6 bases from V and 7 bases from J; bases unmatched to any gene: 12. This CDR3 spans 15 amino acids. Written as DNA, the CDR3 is TGTGCCAGCAGACCCGGACAGGGGAGGTATCGTGGCTACACCTTC. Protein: CASRPGQGRYRGYTF.

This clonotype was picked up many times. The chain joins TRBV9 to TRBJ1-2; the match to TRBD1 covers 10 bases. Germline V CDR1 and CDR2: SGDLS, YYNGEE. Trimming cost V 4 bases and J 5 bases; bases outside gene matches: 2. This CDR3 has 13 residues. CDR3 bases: TGTGCCAGCAGCCCGGACAGGGGGTATGGCTACACCTTC. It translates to CASSPDRGYGYTF.

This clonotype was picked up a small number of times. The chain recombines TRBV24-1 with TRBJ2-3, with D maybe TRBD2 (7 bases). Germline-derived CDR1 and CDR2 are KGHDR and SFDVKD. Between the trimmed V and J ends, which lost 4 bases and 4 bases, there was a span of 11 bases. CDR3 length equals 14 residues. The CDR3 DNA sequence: TGTGCCACCAGTGAAGGGGGGGCTGCAGATACGCAGTATTTT. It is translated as CATSEGGAADTQYF.

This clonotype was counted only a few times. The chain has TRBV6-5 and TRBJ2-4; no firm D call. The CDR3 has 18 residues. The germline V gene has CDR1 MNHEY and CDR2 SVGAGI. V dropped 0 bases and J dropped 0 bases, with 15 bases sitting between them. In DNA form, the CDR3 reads TGTGCCAGCAGTTACTCGAGGCAGGACCCTTTAGCCAAAAACATTCAGTACTTC. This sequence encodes CASSYSRQDPLAKNIQYF.

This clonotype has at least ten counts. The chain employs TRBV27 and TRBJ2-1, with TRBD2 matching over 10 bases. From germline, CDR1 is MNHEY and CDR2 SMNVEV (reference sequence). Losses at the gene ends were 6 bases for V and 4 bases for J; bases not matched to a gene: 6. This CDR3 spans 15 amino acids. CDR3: CASSSSSGGYNEQFF. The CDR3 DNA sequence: TGTGCCAGCAGCTCTTCTAGCGGGGGTTACAATGAGCAGTTCTTC.

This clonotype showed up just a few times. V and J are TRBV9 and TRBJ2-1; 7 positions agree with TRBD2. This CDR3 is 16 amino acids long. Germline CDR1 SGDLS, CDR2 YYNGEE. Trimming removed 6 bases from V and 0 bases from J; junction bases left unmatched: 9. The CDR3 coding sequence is TGTGCCAGCACTCTGGGGGGGAGGGACTCCTACAATGAGCAGTTCTTC. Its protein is CASTLGGRDSYNEQFF.

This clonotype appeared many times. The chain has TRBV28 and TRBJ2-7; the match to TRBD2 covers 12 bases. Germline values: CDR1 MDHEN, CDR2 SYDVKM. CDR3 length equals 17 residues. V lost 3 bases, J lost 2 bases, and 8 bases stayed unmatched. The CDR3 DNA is TGTGCCAGCAGTTTGGCTAGCGGGAGGGCCGGAGCCTACGAGCAGTACTTC. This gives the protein CASSLASGRAGAYEQYF.

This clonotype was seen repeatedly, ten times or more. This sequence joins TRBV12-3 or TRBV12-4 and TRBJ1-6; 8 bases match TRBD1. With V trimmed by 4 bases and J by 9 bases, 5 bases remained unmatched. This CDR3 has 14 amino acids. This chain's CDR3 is CASSSDRVFSPLHF. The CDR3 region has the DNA TGTGCCAGCAGTTCGGACAGGGTTTTTTCACCCCTCCACTTT.

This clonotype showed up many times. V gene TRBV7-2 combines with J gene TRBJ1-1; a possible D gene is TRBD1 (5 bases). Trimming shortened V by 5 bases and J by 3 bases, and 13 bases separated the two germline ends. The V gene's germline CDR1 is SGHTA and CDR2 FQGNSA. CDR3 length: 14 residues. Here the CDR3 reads CASSPPPGHTEAFF. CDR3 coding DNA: TGTGCCAGCAGCCCACCTCCAGGGCACACTGAAGCTTTCTTT.

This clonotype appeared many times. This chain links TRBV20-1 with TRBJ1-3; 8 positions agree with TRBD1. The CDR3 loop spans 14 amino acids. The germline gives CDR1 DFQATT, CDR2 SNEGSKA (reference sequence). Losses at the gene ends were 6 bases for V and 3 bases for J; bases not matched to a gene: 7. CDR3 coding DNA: TGCAGTGCCCCCGACAGGGGAGGTGGAAACACCATATATTTT. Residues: CSAPDRGGGNTIYF.

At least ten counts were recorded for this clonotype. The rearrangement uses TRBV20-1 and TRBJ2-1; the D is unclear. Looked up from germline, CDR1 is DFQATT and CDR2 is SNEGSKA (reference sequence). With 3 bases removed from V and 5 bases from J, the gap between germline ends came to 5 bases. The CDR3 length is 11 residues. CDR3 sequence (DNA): TGCAGTGCTAGCGGACACAATGAGCAGTTCTTC. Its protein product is CSASGHNEQFF.

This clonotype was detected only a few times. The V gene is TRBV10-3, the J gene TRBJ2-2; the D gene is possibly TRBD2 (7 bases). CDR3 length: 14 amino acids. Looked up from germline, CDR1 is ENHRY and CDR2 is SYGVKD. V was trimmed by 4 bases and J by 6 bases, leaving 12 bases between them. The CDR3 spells CAISVKGGAGELFF. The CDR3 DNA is TGTGCCATCAGTGTCAAGGGGGGGGCCGGGGAGCTGTTTTTT.

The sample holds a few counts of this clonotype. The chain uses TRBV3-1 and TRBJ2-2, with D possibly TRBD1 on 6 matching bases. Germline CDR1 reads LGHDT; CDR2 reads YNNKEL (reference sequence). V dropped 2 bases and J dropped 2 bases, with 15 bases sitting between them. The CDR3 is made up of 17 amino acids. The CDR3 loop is CASSQRLGRGNTGELFF. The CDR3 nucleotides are TGTGCCAGCAGCCAACGTTTAGGCAGGGGAAACACCGGGGAGCTGTTTTTT.

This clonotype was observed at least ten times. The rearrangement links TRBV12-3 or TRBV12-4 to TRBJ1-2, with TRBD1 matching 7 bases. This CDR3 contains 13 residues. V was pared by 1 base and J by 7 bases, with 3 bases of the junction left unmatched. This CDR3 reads CASSLGQGGGYTF. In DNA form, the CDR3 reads TGTGCCAGCAGTTTAGGACAGGGAGGTGGCTACACCTTC.